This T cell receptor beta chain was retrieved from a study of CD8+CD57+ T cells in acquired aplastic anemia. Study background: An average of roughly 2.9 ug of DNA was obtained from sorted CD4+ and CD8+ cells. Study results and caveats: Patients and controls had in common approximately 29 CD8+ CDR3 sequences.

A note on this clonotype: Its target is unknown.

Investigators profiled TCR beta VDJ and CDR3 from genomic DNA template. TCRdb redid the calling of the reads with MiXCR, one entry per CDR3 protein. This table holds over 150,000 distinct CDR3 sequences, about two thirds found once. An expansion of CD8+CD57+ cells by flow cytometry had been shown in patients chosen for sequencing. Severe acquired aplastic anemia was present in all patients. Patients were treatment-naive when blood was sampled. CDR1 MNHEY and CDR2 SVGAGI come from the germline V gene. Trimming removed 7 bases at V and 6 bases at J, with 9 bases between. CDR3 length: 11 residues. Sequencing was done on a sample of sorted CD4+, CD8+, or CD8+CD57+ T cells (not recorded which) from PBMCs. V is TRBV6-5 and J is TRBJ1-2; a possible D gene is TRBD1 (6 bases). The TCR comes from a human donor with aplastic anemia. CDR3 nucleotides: TGTGCCAGCAAGGGGGGGGATGGCTACACCTTC. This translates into CASKGGDGYTF.